What follows are 15 T cell receptor beta chains derived from one specimen sequenced in a study of T-cell memory formation after mild COVID-19. Each CDR3 protein gets one entry after TCRdb re-called the 5' RACE reads with MiXCR. The sample has some 290,000 distinct CDR3 sequences, about 17% seen once; the top ten hold roughly a fifth. The sequenced sample consisted of PBMCs or a T cell subset sorted from them (not recorded which). The source is a man aged 18-30 years who had mild COVID-19 (a few samples of this study predate the infection). Cell type and time point are not known.

V gene TRBV3-1 combines with J gene TRBJ1-1, with D unresolved. CDR1 and CDR2 (germline): LGHDT, YNNKEL (reference sequence). V lost 0 bases and J 5 bases, leaving 7 bases between the germline ends. The CDR3 is made up of 13 amino acids. DNA for the CDR3: TGTGCCAGCAGCCAAGAAGGCGGGACTGAAGCTTTCTTT. Translated: CASSQEGGTEAFF.

The chain employs TRBV7-4 and TRBJ2-3; D is ambiguous. The ends were cut back, 5 bases at V and 4 bases at J, with 16 bases in the middle. There are 15 residues in the CDR3. Germline V gives CDR1 SGHVT, CDR2 SQSDAQ. CDR3 coding DNA: TGTGCCAGCAGCGCTCGACCCCCCAGGCCAGATACGCAGTATTTT. Protein sequence: CASSARPPRPDTQYF. The full variable domain, with the rest looked up from reference TRBV7-4 and TRBJ2-3, is GAGVSQSPRYKVAKRGRDVALRCDSISGHVTLYWYRQTLGQGSEVLTYSQSDAQRDKSGRPSGRFSAERPERSVSTLKIQRTEQGDSAVYLCASSARPPRPDTQYFGPGTRLTVL.

This clonotype appeared a few times. The CDR3, as DNA: TGTGCCAGCAGCTTACCGACGGGGGGGACCCAGTACTTC. Encoded protein: CASSLPTGGTQYF. The V gene is TRBV7-6, the J gene TRBJ2-5; TRBD2 matches at 7 bases. Germline CDR1 is SGHVS and CDR2 is FNYEAQ. This CDR3 region has 13 residues. Losses at the gene ends were 2 bases for V and 7 bases for J; bases not matched to a gene: 4. Combining the CDR3 with reference TRBV7-6 and TRBJ2-5 gives the whole variable domain GAGVSQSPRYKVTKRGQDVALRCDPISGHVSLYWYRQALGQGPEFLTYFNYEAQQDKSGLPNDRFSAERPEGSISTLTIQRTEQRDSAMYRCASSLPTGGTQYFGPGTRLLVL.

The rearrangement uses TRBV19 and TRBJ2-3; D gene uncertain. The CDR3 is 13 amino acids. CDR1 and CDR2 (germline): LNHDA, SQIVND (reference sequence). The V and J ends lost 7 bases and 3 bases respectively, with 11 bases between them. CDR3: CASIPRGTDTQYF. In DNA, the CDR3 is TGTGCCAGTATTCCGAGAGGAACAGATACGCAGTATTTT.

This clonotype was seen more than once but under ten times. The rearrangement uses TRBV10-2 and TRBJ2-1, with D possibly TRBD1 on 5 matching bases. Germline V CDR1 and CDR2: WSHSY, SAAADI. This CDR3 contains 12 residues. Trimming stripped 8 bases from V and 6 bases from J, with 11 bases between. CDR3 residues: CASSGISNEQFF. The CDR3 coding sequence is TGCGCCAGCTCAGGGATATCCAATGAGCAGTTCTTC.

This clonotype was found a few times. The V call is TRBV7-9, the J call TRBJ2-1; the D call may be TRBD1 or TRBD2 (5 bases each). Trimming left V 4 bases short and J 12 bases short, with 16 bases between. The CDR3 is made up of 13 amino acids. Germline V gene sequence: CDR1 SEHNR, CDR2 FQNEAQ (reference sequence). CDR3 in DNA: TGTGCCAGCAGCTACCCCGGGACCCCAAGGCAGTTCTTC. Translating gives CASSYPGTPRQFF. Variable domain in full (rest from reference TRBV7-9 and TRBJ2-1): DTGVSQNPRHKITKRGQNVTFRCDPISEHNRLYWYRQTLGQGPEFLTYFQNEAQLEKSRLLSDRFSAERPKGSFSTLEIQRTEQGDSAMYLCASSYPGTPRQFFGPGTRLTVL.

The chain uses TRBV6-2 or TRBV6-3 and TRBJ2-7; 10 bases line up with TRBD1. After removal of 7 bases from V and 4 bases from J, the junction contained 10 bases not matched to a gene. The CDR3 has 15 residues. Looked up from germline, CDR1 is MNHEY and CDR2 is SVGEGT. The CDR3 DNA reads TGTGCCAGCACCTCACCGGGACAGGGGATTTACGAGCAGTACGTC. Its translation is CASTSPGQGIYEQYV.

This clonotype was picked up a small number of times. The rearrangement uses TRBV11-2 and TRBJ2-7; D is possibly TRBD1 (5 bases). The CDR3 extends over 14 amino acids. CDR1 SGHAT and CDR2 FQNNGV come from the germline V gene. The V and J ends lost 3 bases and 2 bases respectively, with 11 bases between them. CDR3 sequence: CASSLRQSPYEQYF. In nucleotides, the CDR3 is TGTGCCAGCAGCTTGAGACAGTCTCCCTACGAGCAGTACTTC. The whole variable domain, remainder taken from reference TRBV11-2 and TRBJ2-7, is EAGVAQSPRYKIIEKRQSVAFWCNPISGHATLYWYQQILGQGPKLLIQFQNNGVVDDSQLPKDRFSAERLKGVDSTLKIQPAKLEDSAVYLCASSLRQSPYEQYFGPGTRLTVT.

This sequence joins TRBV6-5 and TRBJ1-5; a weak D match, TRBD1 (6 bases). Trimming cost V 5 bases and J 5 bases, with 16 bases left between them. The CDR3 runs to 15 residues. In germline, CDR1 is MNHEY, CDR2 SVGAGI. This CDR3 reads CASSQDRLIHQPQHF. CDR3 DNA sequence: TGTGCCAGCAGTCAAGACAGGCTTATTCATCAGCCCCAGCATTTT.

This clonotype was detected once. V gene TRBV3-1 combines with J gene TRBJ2-3; the D is unclear. Trimming stripped 4 bases from V and 9 bases from J, with 14 bases between. The CDR3 runs to 13 residues. Germline V gene lookup returns CDR1 LGHDT and CDR2 YNNKEL (reference sequence). The CDR3: CASSPSLPGTQYF. Written as DNA, the CDR3 is TGTGCCAGCAGCCCAAGCCTCCCCGGGACGCAGTATTTT.

At least ten counts were recorded for this clonotype. The chain has TRBV7-6 and TRBJ1-6; unclear D gene. This CDR3 spans 13 amino acids. Trimming removed 2 bases from V and 9 bases from J, with 8 bases in between. Germline V lookup: CDR1 SGHVS, CDR2 FNYEAQ. The CDR3 nucleotides read TGTGCCAGCAGCTTACCAGGCGGTTCACCCCTCCACTTT. Its protein product is CASSLPGGSPLHF.

This clonotype was seen a handful of times. This chain uses TRBV20-1 with TRBJ1-1; a weak D match, TRBD1 (6 bases). Germline lookup yields CDR1 DFQATT and CDR2 SNEGSKA (reference sequence). The CDR3 has 15 amino acids. Trimming removed 2 bases from V and 1 base from J, with 14 bases in between. The CDR3 reads CSARIRQARNTEAFF. The CDR3 nucleotides read TGCAGTGCTAGAATAAGACAGGCGAGGAACACTGAAGCTTTCTTT.

The chain recombines TRBV10-3 with TRBJ1-6; TRBD1 is a possible D gene (5 bases). This CDR3 is built from 13 residues. Trimming removed 3 bases from V and 13 bases from J, with 13 bases in between. Germline CDR1 is ENHRY and CDR2 is SYGVKD. CDR3 nucleotide sequence: TGTGCCATCAGTGAAGCTGGGGGATCGCCCCTCCACTTT. Translated: CAISEAGGSPLHF.

The sample holds a few counts of this clonotype. This chain uses TRBV11-2 with TRBJ2-2; tentatively, D is TRBD1 (6 bases). The germline gives CDR1 SGHAT, CDR2 FQNNGV. The CDR3 consists of 17 residues. V was clipped by 2 bases and J by 6 bases, with 19 bases between them. The CDR3 reads CASSLPRQGIYAGELFF. In DNA form, the CDR3 reads TGTGCCAGCAGCTTACCCCGCCAGGGGATTTATGCCGGGGAGCTGTTTTTT.

The J gene is TRBJ2-1, the V gene TRBV28; 8 bases map to TRBD2. The CDR3 runs to 16 residues. V gave up 7 bases and J gave up 7 bases; unmatched junction bases: 15. Germline assignment: CDR1 MDHEN and CDR2 SYDVKM. The CDR3 sequence is CASKGPTAGVLNEQFF. CDR3 nucleotides: TGTGCCAGCAAAGGCCCCACAGCGGGGGTCTTGAATGAGCAGTTCTTC.